This TCR beta chain was identified during a study of T cell responses to AZD1222 COVID-19 vaccine. TCRdb's table, derived via immunoSEQ multiplex PCR, lists solely in-frame clones and lacks some. In the table there are 150,000 to 200,000 clones, roughly nine tenths of which are singletons. The germline CDR1 and CDR2 sequences are LGHDT and YNNKEL (reference sequence). This CDR3 spans 12 amino acids. J was trimmed by 10 bases and V by 8 bases; bases with no gene match: 8. V usage is TRBV3-1 (or the pseudogene TRBV3-2) and J usage is TRBJ1-1, with TRBD1 identical over 9 bases. The sequencing here drew on peripheral blood, taken 28 days after the second AZD1222 dose. This TCR was recovered from an adult who received the AZD1222 COVID-19 vaccine. The CDR3 region has the DNA TGTGCCAGCCGGGACAGGGAATTAGGAGCTTTCTTT. It is translated as CASRDRELGAFF.